One sample yielded the 20 T cell receptor beta chains listed below, sequenced in a study of Ad26.COV2.S vaccination and SARS-CoV-2 variants (dated by TCRdb to the early 2020s). The library came from the immunoSEQ multiplex PCR assay. TCRdb took over this immuneACCESS table, retaining in-frame rearrangements with V and J assigned. Such tables are incomplete; in checked studies, under half of the missing clones stem from an unresolved V gene, and the remainder is unexplained. A total of roughly 300,000 clones appear in this sample, roughly 90% of them only once. Around 4.5% of the sample rests with the top ten. Taken with the paper, the label for treatment or condition translates to: some 20 received Ad26.COV2.S at low or high dose, single or two shots; several received placebo; per-sample allocation not given. Repertoires of vaccine and placebo recipients were sequenced from samples collected on day 63 after the first injection.

The sequenced sample was peripheral blood, obtained in a trial of Ad26.COV2.S vaccine versus placebo. These receptors all come from a person aged 18-60 years who received the Ad26.COV2.S COVID-19 vaccine or a placebo.

The V and J genes are TRBV5-1 and TRBJ1-5; D unclear. V shed 1 base and J shed 3 bases, with 5 bases lying between them. Germline CDR1 SGHRS, CDR2 YFSETQ. This CDR3 has 13 amino acids. CDR3 sequence: CASSLNPNQPQHF. In DNA form, the CDR3 reads TGCGCCAGCAGCTTGAATCCCAATCAGCCCCAGCATTTT.

This sequence joins TRBV2 and TRBJ1-2; the D is unclear. The CDR3 runs 12 residues. V lost 1 base to trimming and J lost 8 bases, with 8 bases between them. Germline CDR1 reads SNHLY; CDR2 reads FYNNEI. The CDR3 sequence: CASSEGLEGYTF. CDR3 DNA sequence: TGTGCCAGCAGTGAAGGTCTAGAGGGCTACACCTTC.

This chain's CDR3 is CASSYKGGTQYF. CDR3 DNA sequence: TGTGCCAGCAGTTACAAGGGCGGGACCCAGTACTTC. This chain uses TRBV6-5 with TRBJ2-5; D is unresolved. The V gene's germline CDR1 is MNHEY and CDR2 SVGAGI. V gave up 2 bases and J gave up 7 bases, with 8 bases separating them. The CDR3 length is 12 residues.

The chain joins TRBV30 to TRBJ1-2, with D uncertain. Trimming took 3 bases from V and 2 from J, leaving 4 bases between them. CDR3 size: 11 residues. Germline V gene data show CDR1 as GTSNPN and CDR2 as SVGIG (reference sequence). The CDR3 spells CAWRLNYGYTF. CDR3 DNA: TGTGCCTGGAGGCTAAACTATGGCTACACCTTC.

Only one count was recorded for this clone. This rearrangement joins TRBV28 to TRBJ2-1; TRBD1 agrees at 10 bases. CDR1 is MDHEN and CDR2 is SYDVKM in the germline V gene. The CDR3 covers 15 residues. Trimming took 1 base from V and 7 from J; bases not matched to a gene: 4. The CDR3 nucleotides read TGTGCCAGCAGTTTATTTGGGGACAGGGGTAATGAGCAGTTCTTC. Amino acid sequence: CASSLFGDRGNEQFF.

This chain links TRBV4-2 with TRBJ2-7, with D unclear. Germline V gives CDR1 LGHNA, CDR2 YNFKEQ. The CDR3 has 15 residues. V dropped 0 bases and J dropped 3 bases, with 12 bases sitting between them. CDR3 DNA sequence: TGTGCCAGCAGCCAAGAAGGTGAAGGTCGCTACGAGCAGTACTTC. This translates into CASSQEGEGRYEQYF.

In regard to this clone: This CDR3 is also generated by other DNA sequences in the sample. The chain is built from TRBV14 and TRBJ2-7; D unclear. The CDR3 length is 11 residues. Deletions cut 1 base from V and 2 bases from J, with 0 bases between. Germline values: CDR1 SGHDN, CDR2 FVKESK. The CDR3 sequence is CASSQAYEQYF. CDR3 nucleotides: TGTGCCAGCAGCCAAGCCTACGAGCAGTACTTC. The entire variable domain, with the rest obtained from reference TRBV14 and TRBJ2-7, is as follows: EAGVTQFPSHSVIEKGQTVTLRCDPISGHDNLYWYRRVMGKEIKFLLHFVKESKQDESGMPNNRFLAERTGGTYSTLKVQPAELEDSGVYFCASSQAYEQYFGPGTRLTVT.

This clone was observed a single time. The chain uses TRBV9 and TRBJ2-4, with 9 positions matching TRBD1. After removal of 3 bases from V and 9 bases from J, the junction contained 10 bases not matched to a gene. Germline V gene lookup returns CDR1 SGDLS and CDR2 YYNGEE. The CDR3 is made up of 15 amino acids. The chain's CDR3 is CASSARDREQGIQYF. The CDR3 region has the DNA TGTGCCAGCAGCGCCCGGGACAGGGAACAGGGCATTCAGTACTTC.

The V gene is TRBV10-3, the J gene TRBJ2-7; 14 bases fit TRBD2. V lost 6 bases to trimming and J lost 3 bases; unmatched junction nucleotides: 4. This CDR3 has 15 amino acids. CDR1 ENHRY and CDR2 SYGVKD come from the germline V gene. CDR3 region: CAISPGTSGSYEQYF. CDR3 bases: TGTGCCATCAGCCCCGGGACTAGCGGGAGCTACGAGCAGTACTTC.

The chain has TRBV28 and TRBJ1-2, with TRBD1 matching over 9 bases. The CDR3 is 14 amino acids. The germline V gene has CDR1 MDHEN and CDR2 SYDVKM. V trimming: 6 bases; J trimming: 5 bases; junction bases outside the gene matches: 7. The CDR3 reads CASRPQGAEYGYTF. CDR3 nucleotide sequence: TGTGCCAGCAGGCCACAGGGGGCGGAGTATGGCTACACCTTC.

This sequence joins TRBV19 and TRBJ2-2, with D perhaps matching TRBD1 (5 bases). Per germline, CDR1 LNHDA and CDR2 SQIVND (reference sequence). V lost 4 bases to trimming and J lost 8 bases, with 14 bases between them. The CDR3 is 14 residues long. The DNA for the CDR3 is TGTGCCAGTAGTAACCAACCAAGGGGAGGGGAGCTGTTTTTT. Its protein product is CASSNQPRGGELFF.

The J gene is TRBJ2-5, the V gene TRBV27; 10 bases fit TRBD1. The CDR3 has 18 amino acids. CDR1 is MNHEY, CDR2 SMNVEV, per germline (reference sequence). V dropped 5 bases and J dropped 4; count of bases not matched to a gene: 16. The chain's CDR3 is CASSPRPPGQGFRETQYF. Written as DNA, the CDR3 is TGTGCCAGCAGTCCCCGCCCACCGGGACAGGGGTTTCGAGAGACCCAGTACTTC.

The CDR3: CASSLASGTPLHF. The CDR3 nucleotides are TGTGCCAGCAGCTTAGCATCGGGTACACCCCTCCACTTT. The chain recombines TRBV7-9 with TRBJ1-6, with D hard to call. CDR1 and CDR2 (germline): SEHNR, FQNEAQ (reference sequence). The V end was cut by 0 bases, the J end by 11 bases, with 8 bases between. This CDR3 region has 13 residues.

The chain links TRBV11-2 to TRBJ2-7; 7 nucleotides match TRBD1. Per germline, CDR1 SGHAT and CDR2 FQNNGV. The CDR3 sequence is 15 residues long. V lost 5 bases, J lost 1 base, and 8 bases stayed unmatched. In DNA, the CDR3 is TGTGCCAGCAGCCCCCGGGACAGCACTTCCTACGAGCAGTACTTC. As protein: CASSPRDSTSYEQYF.

The gene calls are TRBV4-2 and TRBJ2-1, with 11 bases identical to TRBD2. In germline, CDR1 is LGHNA, CDR2 YNFKEQ. This CDR3 contains 16 residues. After removal of 0 bases from V and 9 bases from J, the junction contained 7 bases not matched to a gene. The chain's CDR3 is CASSQDPLAGVIEQFF. CDR3 bases: TGTGCCAGCAGCCAAGACCCACTAGCGGGAGTTATTGAGCAGTTCTTC.

The chain uses TRBV7-2 and TRBJ2-1; TRBD1 aligns across 8 bases. The V and J ends lost 1 base and 5 bases, in that order; junction bases with no gene match: 7. Germline CDR1 is SGHTA and CDR2 is FQGNSA. This CDR3 is 16 amino acids long. The CDR3 reads CASSLVGTGTNNEQFF. CDR3 in DNA: TGTGCCAGCAGCTTAGTCGGGACAGGTACAAACAATGAGCAGTTCTTC.

The chain employs TRBV29-1 and TRBJ2-3; 8 positions agree with TRBD1. The V gene end was trimmed by 7 bases and the J gene end by 4 bases; junction bases not matched to a gene: 13. Germline V lookup: CDR1 SQVTM, CDR2 ANQGSEA. The CDR3 covers 15 residues. The CDR3 region is CSGMAEAGGPDTQYF. The DNA of the CDR3 is TGCAGCGGCATGGCGGAGGCAGGGGGCCCAGATACGCAGTATTTT.

V and J are TRBV29-1 and TRBJ2-3; the D gene is possibly TRBD2 (6 bases). This CDR3 region has 14 residues. Germline V gene sequence: CDR1 SQVTM, CDR2 ANQGSEA. V lost 4 bases and J 4 bases, leaving 15 bases between the germline ends. CDR3 sequence: CSVGPAGSPDTQYF. The CDR3 nucleotides read TGCAGCGTTGGCCCAGCGGGTTCTCCAGATACGCAGTATTTT.

J is TRBJ1-5 and V is TRBV6-5; perhaps TRBD1 as D (6 bases). The ends were cut back, 5 bases at V and 5 bases at J, with 16 bases in the middle. Germline values: CDR1 MNHEY, CDR2 SVGAGI. This CDR3 has 15 amino acids. The CDR3 DNA reads as TGTGCCAGCAGTAGGGCACAGGGAAAGGATCAGCCCCAGCATTTT. Protein product: CASSRAQGKDQPQHF.

V and J are TRBV10-3 and TRBJ2-7, with D perhaps given as TRBD1 or TRBD2 (6 bases each). Germline loops: CDR1 ENHRY, CDR2 SYGVKD. V was trimmed by 6 bases and J by 7 bases, leaving 19 bases between them. The CDR3 length is 14 residues. Here the CDR3 reads CAIRPGATLGEQYF. DNA for the CDR3: TGTGCCATCAGGCCGGGGGCAACCTTAGGGGAGCAGTACTTC.